This T cell receptor (beta chain) was obtained from a study of glioma-infiltrating T cells after dendritic cell vaccination. Study outcomes and limitations: TCR clonality showed no direct relationship with survival.

CDR1 is SGHRS, CDR2 YFSETQ, per germline. The CDR3 runs 15 residues. Between the trimmed V and J ends, which lost 1 base and 2 bases, there was a span of 12 bases. TCRdb's table, derived via immunoSEQ multiplex PCR, lists solely in-frame clones and lacks some. The sample lists roughly 100,000 clones, about four fifths seen once, with 10% to 15% in the top ten. Details on this clone: The antigen remains undetermined.

This material consisted of blood, taken before dendritic cell vaccination. The V call is TRBV5-1, the J call TRBJ2-5; no definite D call. This sequence originates from a human donor with glioblastoma. This CDR3 is CASSLLAVDQETQYF. The CDR3 coding sequence is TGCGCCAGCAGCTTGTTGGCGGTGGATCAAGAGACCCAGTACTTC.